The 3 T cell receptor beta chains below were found in one sample sequenced in a study of cytomegalovirus exposure and HLA in healthy donors. This PCR relied on a set of 60 Vbeta primers and 13 Jbeta primers. TCRdb's copy holds only in-frame clones and misses some; the assay was immunoSEQ multiplex PCR. The sample includes 200,000 or so clones, around 80% of them seen just once. The sequencing sample was made of PBMCs. Receptors originate from a woman between 18 and 29 years old in good health and CMV-seropositive.

V usage is TRBV6-6 and J usage is TRBJ1-5, with D possibly being TRBD1 (5 bases). Germline CDR1 is MNHNY and CDR2 is SVGAGI (reference sequence). V lost 0 bases and J 6 bases, leaving 9 bases between the germline ends. This CDR3 is built from 14 residues. The CDR3 bases are TGTGCCAGCAGTTACTCGAGCAGGGTTCAGCCCCAGCATTTT. Its translation is CASSYSSRVQPQHF.

The chain is built from TRBV2 and TRBJ2-3; 10 bases map to TRBD2. Germline trimming cut 11 bases from V and 3 bases from J; bases unmatched to any gene: 8. The CDR3 extends over 14 amino acids. The germline V gene has CDR1 SNHLY and CDR2 FYNNEI. This CDR3 is CAGAGGRKTDTQYF. The CDR3 coding sequence is TGTGCCGGAGCGGGGGGGCGAAAAACAGATACGCAGTATTTT.

The genes are TRBV28 and TRBJ2-5; TRBD2 is a possible D gene (5 bases). The CDR3 length is 12 residues. Germline V gene sequence: CDR1 MDHEN, CDR2 SYDVKM. Trimming left V 4 bases short and J 2 bases short, with 5 bases between. The DNA of the CDR3 is TGTGCCAGCAGTTCGGGGCAAGAGACCCAGTACTTC. Encoded protein: CASSSGQETQYF.